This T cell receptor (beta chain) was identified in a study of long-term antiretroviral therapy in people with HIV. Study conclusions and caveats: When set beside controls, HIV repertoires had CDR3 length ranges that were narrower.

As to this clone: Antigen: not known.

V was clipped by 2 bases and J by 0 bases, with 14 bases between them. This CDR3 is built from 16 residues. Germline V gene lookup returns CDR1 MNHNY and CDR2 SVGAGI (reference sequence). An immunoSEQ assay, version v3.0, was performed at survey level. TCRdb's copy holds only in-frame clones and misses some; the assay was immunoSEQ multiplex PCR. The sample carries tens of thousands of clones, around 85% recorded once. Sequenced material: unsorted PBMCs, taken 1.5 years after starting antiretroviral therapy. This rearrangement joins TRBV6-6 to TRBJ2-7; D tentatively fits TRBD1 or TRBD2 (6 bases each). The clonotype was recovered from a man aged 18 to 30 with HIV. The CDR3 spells CASSYRGRYSSYEQYF. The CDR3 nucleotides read TGTGCCAGCAGTTACCGGGGGCGTTACAGCTCCTACGAGCAGTACTTC.